This T cell receptor beta chain was identified in a study of OX40 agonist ivuxolimab in advanced cancers. Study findings and constraints: Certain nonresponders additionally had low normalized T-cell clonal expansion. The 0.1-3.0 mg/kg partial responders had among the lowest clonal expansion.

Germline CDR1 LGHNA, CDR2 YNFKEQ. Losses at the gene ends were 1 base for V and 3 bases for J; bases not matched to a gene: 6. The CDR3 sequence is 16 residues long. A note on this clone: Its antigen is currently unknown.

The protocol was immunoSEQ multiplex PCR, while the TCRdb copy is restricted to in-frame clones and leaves out a portion. The sample consists of roughly 27,000 clones, about 76% of them appearing once. The chain combines TRBV4-2 with TRBJ1-1; 9 bases agree with TRBD1. The input for sequencing was CD4+ or CD8+ T cells sorted from blood, taken in a trial of the OX40 agonist ivuxolimab. The clonotype comes from an adult with an advanced solid tumor such as melanoma, head and neck, liver or kidney cancer. The CDR3 DNA is TGTGCCAGCAGCCAAGGGGGTTGGGACAGGGACACTGAAGCTTTCTTT. Amino acid sequence: CASSQGGWDRDTEAFF.